This T cell receptor beta chain was sequenced during a study of Tregs in tolerant kidney transplant recipients. Study outcomes and limitations: Changing PCR primers prevented nucleotide comparison between some patients' samples. This study did not directly address biological reproducibility.

Thawed PBMCs were FACS-sorted into unstimulated CD4+CD25+CD127- regulatory T cells, CD4+CD25- non-regulatory cells, CD4 and CD8 cells. The trim removed 3 bases at V and 0 bases at J, leaving 7 bases unmatched. Germline CDR1 and CDR2: SGHDN and FVKESK. This CDR3 spans 16 amino acids. Method: immunoSEQ multiplex PCR; TCRdb's copy keeps in-frame clones and lacks some. In the table there are about 77,000 clones, roughly 98% of which are singletons. For this clone: Its antigen is not identified.

The chain couples TRBV14 to TRBJ1-1; 7 positions agree with TRBD1. The sequence came from a human donor who received a combined kidney and bone marrow transplant. The sample consisted of CD4+ T cells from blood, taken before the transplant. CDR3 protein: CASSHPGQYMNTEAFF. CDR3 in DNA: TGTGCCAGCAGCCACCCGGGACAGTACATGAACACTGAAGCTTTCTTT. Filled out from reference TRBV14 and TRBJ1-1, the complete variable domain reads EAGVTQFPSHSVIEKGQTVTLRCDPISGHDNLYWYRRVMGKEIKFLLHFVKESKQDESGMPNNRFLAERTGGTYSTLKVQPAELEDSGVYFCASSHPGQYMNTEAFFGQGTRLTVV.